This T cell receptor (beta chain) stems from a study of shared clonotypes between healthy human individuals. The CDR3 length is 14 residues. Deletions cut 8 bases from V and 5 bases from J, with 19 bases between. The V gene's germline CDR1 is LNHDA and CDR2 SQIVND (reference sequence). DNA input for the unsorted PBMC replicate PCRs was 300 ng, about 30,000 T cell genomes. TCRdb's table, derived via immunoSEQ multiplex PCR, lists solely in-frame clones and lacks some. This table has roughly 490,000 clones, about 82% appearing once. The TCR originated in a woman in her thirties or forties in good health. Some clones in this sample may be carry-over from other donors' samples. Sequenced input: PBMCs. The J gene is TRBJ2-7, the V gene TRBV19, with D possibly TRBD2 on 6 matching bases. The CDR3 coding sequence is TGTGCCAGTGGGGGTGGGAGGTTTTCGGACGAGCAGTACTTC. It specifies CASGGGRFSDEQYF.